This TCR beta chain was identified during a study of blood T cell repertoires in COVID-19 (dated by TCRdb to 2019 to 2021). With respect to the entire study: Collaborator samples came from the United States, Italy and Spain and covered acute and convalescent phases of COVID-19. A de-identified subject ID, COVID-19 status, age in years and sex were almost always included in the sample metadata. Where HLA class I and class II types were available, the types were taken from metadata supplied by the sample provider, not from assay-based typing. The repertoires were released in a freely available public database intended as a resource for research on the immune response to SARS-CoV-2. Samples were obtained from the ongoing ImmuneRACE study (first 160 participants) and from some 1,200 subjects provided by 6 global collaborators. Subjects who had been exposed to COVID-19, were actively infected with it, or had recovered from it provided the deeply sampled blood TCRbeta repertoires that made up the dataset. The material from the prospective study consisted of cDNA or gDNA derived from T cells, B-cell-depleted T cells, or PBMCs. Results and caveats for the whole study, not just this receptor: How much clinical and demographic metadata was included differed by source and by participant, and the metadata was provided uncurated.

This clone was detected ten times or more. Its antigen target is currently unknown. No base quality values were provided; no much bigger clone lies one nucleotide off. TCRbeta CDR3 regions were amplified from genomic DNA using the immunoSEQ Assay, a bias-controlled multiplex PCR. Per the original workflow: The number of nucleated cells in each sample was estimated from the amplification of reference gene primers within the assay. Sequence reads were collapsed and filtered to measure the absolute abundance of every unique TCRbeta CDR3 rearrangement. For each sample, productive Simpson clonality was calculated by taking the square root of Simpson's diversity index across productive rearrangements. Sourced from immuneACCESS, this table was stored by TCRdb with only in-frame sequences that have V and J called. A share of the clones is absent; for the studies checked, an unresolved V gene accounts for under half, and the remainder has no known explanation. V, J and clone size are taken as reported in that table, and D and trimming were inferred from the DNA itself. The sample contains around 290,000 clones, about 88% of them found a single time. The ten largest clones add up to approximately 14% of the sample.

At one collaborating source in Seattle, patients were enrolled during active infection and were followed longitudinally through the course of disease. Collaborating institutions collected whole blood in K2EDTA tubes following their own protocols. For TCRbeta analysis, collaborators shipped samples in one of three forms: frozen whole blood, isolated PBMCs, or DNA extracted from either of those sample types. CDR1 and CDR2 were assigned from the germline V gene as KGHSH and LQKENI. Measured from the cysteine to the phenylalanine, the CDR3 is 15 residues long. The DNA shown is the 45-base CDR3, in frame from base 1. V is pared back by 0 bases and J by 2 bases, with 11 bases lying between the germline termini.

Material: peripheral blood. The chain is made from TRBV18 and TRBJ2-7, with a weak D call of TRBD1 (6 bases match). The clonotype originates from a woman in her 70s with COVID-19, enrolled during active disease. The DNA sequence reads TGTGCCAGCTCACCACCGTCTGCAGGGGCCTACGAGCAGTACTTC. Its coded protein is CASSPPSAGAYEQYF.